This entry lists 25 T cell receptor beta chains sequenced from one sample in a study of T-cell memory formation after mild COVID-19. TCRdb used MiXCR to reprocess the 5' RACE reads, holding one entry per CDR3 protein. Among about 110,000 distinct CDR3 sequences listed, approximately 15% were seen once. Source material: PBMCs or a T cell subset sorted from them (not recorded which). Receptors were obtained from an adult woman who had mild COVID-19 (a few samples of this study predate the infection). Cell type and time point are not known.

This chain uses TRBV20-1 with TRBJ2-3; D gene uncertain. Germline V lookup: CDR1 DFQATT, CDR2 SNEGSKA (reference sequence). V shed 3 bases and J shed 0 bases, with 7 bases lying between them. The CDR3 has 13 amino acids. CDR3 nucleotides: TGCAGTGCTAGGGACCGCAGCACAGATACGCAGTATTTT. Protein product: CSARDRSTDTQYF.

V is TRBV7-2 and J is TRBJ1-1, with 7 bases lining up with TRBD1. The CDR3 contains 15 residues. The V gene's germline CDR1 is SGHTA and CDR2 FQGNSA. The trim removed 5 bases at V and 1 base at J, leaving 7 bases unmatched. CDR3 coding DNA: TGTGCCAGCAGCATCAGGACAGGAACGAACACTGAAGCTTTCTTT. It is translated as CASSIRTGTNTEAFF.

This clonotype was counted between two and nine times. The rearrangement links TRBV3-1 to TRBJ2-3, with D possibly being TRBD2 (6 bases). V was trimmed by 7 bases and J by 4 bases, leaving 18 bases between them. The CDR3 totals 15 residues. Germline V gene sequence: CDR1 LGHDT, CDR2 YNNKEL (reference sequence). As DNA, the CDR3 is TGTGCCAGCAACCGGGGGATTGGGGACGCAGATACGCAGTATTTT. It is translated as CASNRGIGDADTQYF.

The sample holds a few counts of this clonotype. The chain uses TRBV7-9 and TRBJ1-1; a possible D gene is TRBD1 (5 bases). CDR3 length equals 18 residues. Trimming cost V 5 bases and J 2 bases, with 24 bases left between them. CDR1 is SEHNR and CDR2 is FQNEAQ in the germline V gene (reference sequence). The CDR3 sequence is CASSPPLIGSGDNTEAFF. The CDR3 DNA sequence: TGTGCCAGCAGCCCCCCCCTTATCGGCAGTGGGGACAACACTGAAGCTTTCTTT.

The V and J genes are TRBV7-6 and TRBJ2-5; tentatively, D is TRBD1 (6 bases). The CDR3 length is 18 residues. CDR1 is SGHVS and CDR2 is FNYEAQ in the germline V gene. V gave up 3 bases and J gave up 1 base, with 21 bases separating them. The CDR3 loop reads CASSFPRQAATPQETQYF. CDR3 sequence (DNA): TGTGCCAGCAGCTTCCCAAGACAGGCCGCGACCCCCCAAGAGACCCAGTACTTC.

The chain has TRBV15 and TRBJ2-5, with D perhaps TRBD2 (6 bases). Per the germline V gene, CDR1 is LNHNV and CDR2 is YYDKDF (reference sequence). The CDR3 consists of 16 residues. The ends were cut back, 1 base at V and 2 bases at J, with 14 bases in the middle. The CDR3 DNA reads TGTGCCACCAGCAGAGGGGCCAGCGGGTGGCAAGAGACCCAGTACTTC. It translates to CATSRGASGWQETQYF.

This clonotype has more than one count but fewer than ten. This sequence joins TRBV9 and TRBJ1-2; no firm D call. Germline CDR1 and CDR2: SGDLS and YYNGEE. The CDR3 totals 15 residues. V was shortened by 3 bases and J by 5 bases, with 17 bases between the two germline ends. In nucleotides, the CDR3 is TGTGCCAGCAGCGAAGCATCGGGGAAACCTTATGGCTACACCTTC. This translates into CASSEASGKPYGYTF.

This clonotype was counted between two and nine times. V gene TRBV18 combines with J gene TRBJ1-2, with D perhaps matching TRBD1 (6 bases). Deletions cut 3 bases from V and 3 bases from J, with 14 bases between. Germline V gene data show CDR1 as KGHSH and CDR2 as LQKENI. This CDR3 spans 15 amino acids. This chain's CDR3 is CASSPYRDTDYGYTF. CDR3 nucleotide sequence: TGTGCCAGCTCACCGTACCGGGACACAGACTATGGCTACACCTTC.

This clonotype was picked up many times. The chain is built from TRBV4-1 and TRBJ2-3; no firm D call. The V end was cut by 2 bases, the J end by 5 bases, with 17 bases between. CDR1 is MGHRA, CDR2 YSYEKL, per germline. The CDR3 has 16 residues. The CDR3 protein is CASSQTIPSWGDTQYF. The DNA of the CDR3 is TGCGCCAGCAGCCAAACCATCCCGTCGTGGGGAGATACGCAGTATTTT.

This clonotype occurred a few times. The J gene is TRBJ1-1, the V gene TRBV21-1; the DNA was not used to check the table's D call, TRBD1. TRBV21-1 constitutes a pseudogene. This CDR3 has 16 residues. DNA for the CDR3: TGTGCCAGCAGCAAAGAACTGAAAGGGGATAACACTGAAGCTTTCTTT. It specifies CASSKELKGDNTEAFF.

J is TRBJ2-5 and V is TRBV29-1, with D possibly being TRBD2 (6 bases). The CDR3 consists of 15 residues. In germline, CDR1 is SQVTM, CDR2 ANQGSEA. CDR3 DNA: TGCTCATGGGAAGCGGCTAGCGAAACTTTAGAGACCCAGTACTTC. Protein: CSWEAASETLETQYF.

This clonotype appeared a few times. V and J are TRBV29-1 and TRBJ2-1, with TRBD1 as a possible D gene (5 bases). The germline V gene has CDR1 SQVTM and CDR2 ANQGSEA. CDR3 length equals 12 residues. The ends were cut back, 6 bases at V and 10 bases at J, with 16 bases in the middle. For the CDR3, the DNA is TGCAGCGTACGAACGGTGGGGCAAGAGCAGTTCTTC. This gives the protein CSVRTVGQEQFF.

This clonotype has only a few counts. The chain couples TRBV5-6 to TRBJ2-7; 8 bases fit TRBD1. This CDR3 is 15 amino acids long. Germline V gene lookup returns CDR1 SGHDT and CDR2 YYEEEE. The V and J ends lost 7 bases and 3 bases, in that order; junction bases with no gene match: 12. The CDR3 bases are TGTGCCAGCCTTGAAACGGGGACAGGTAACTACGAGCAGTACTTC. It codes for CASLETGTGNYEQYF.

The chain employs TRBV6-5 and TRBJ2-1, with 8 bases identical to TRBD2. V dropped 0 bases and J dropped 2; count of bases not matched to a gene: 3. CDR1 and CDR2 (germline): MNHEY, SVGAGI. This CDR3 region has 16 residues. The CDR3 nucleotides are TGTGCCAGCAGTTACTCGCTGACTAGCGCCTACAATGAGCAGTTCTTC. Translation: CASSYSLTSAYNEQFF.

This clonotype was counted a few times. The chain is built from TRBV5-1 and TRBJ1-1, with TRBD1 as a possible D gene (5 bases). The V and J ends lost 0 bases and 0 bases respectively, with 12 bases between them. Germline V gene data show CDR1 as SGHRS and CDR2 as YFSETQ. This CDR3 region has 16 residues. The CDR3 DNA sequence: TGCGCCAGCAGCTTGGCCGGGGGGGTGGTGAACACTGAAGCTTTCTTT. This gives the protein CASSLAGGVVNTEAFF.

This clonotype turned up a few times. The rearrangement joins TRBV6-2 or TRBV6-3 to TRBJ1-2; no definite D call. Trimming left V 6 bases short and J 0 bases short, with 14 bases between. The CDR3 length is 15 residues. CDR1 and CDR2 from the germline V gene are MNHEY and SVGEGT. This CDR3 is CASRTPGAANYGYTF. The CDR3 DNA reads as TGTGCCAGCAGGACCCCGGGAGCCGCTAACTATGGCTACACCTTC.

In DNA, the CDR3 is TGTGCCACCAGCAGTCGTGGGAACACTGAAGCTTTCTTT. Protein sequence: CATSSRGNTEAFF. The chain joins TRBV15 to TRBJ1-1; D remains ambiguous. The germline V gene has CDR1 LNHNV and CDR2 YYDKDF (reference sequence). V was cut by 3 bases and J by 1 base, with 6 bases left in between. There are 13 residues in the CDR3. Full variable domain (outside the CDR3, taken from reference TRBV15 and TRBJ1-1): DAMVIQNPRYQVTQFGKPVTLSCSQTLNHNVMYWYQQKSSQAPKLLFHYYDKDFNNEADTPDNFQSRRPNTSFCFLDIRSPGLGDTAMYLCATSSRGNTEAFFGQGTRLTVV.

There are a few counts of this clonotype. V and J are TRBV7-9 and TRBJ2-1; either TRBD1 or TRBD2 may fit D (5 bases each). The CDR3 contains 16 residues. In germline, CDR1 is SEHNR, CDR2 FQNEAQ (reference sequence). Deletions cut 5 bases from V and 6 bases from J, with 20 bases between. In nucleotides, the CDR3 is TGTGCCAGCAGCCCCCCCCTGGCAGGGACCCCCAATGAGCAGTTCTTC. This gives the protein CASSPPLAGTPNEQFF.

This rearrangement joins TRBV5-8 to TRBJ2-7; a possible D gene is TRBD2 (5 bases). The germline V and J ends were trimmed by 6 bases and 3 bases, with 16 bases remaining between them. Germline V lookup: CDR1 SGHTS, CDR2 YDEGEE. This CDR3 is built from 14 residues. CDR3: CASTVGPGGYEQYF. CDR3 coding DNA: TGTGCCAGCACCGTAGGGCCTGGAGGCTACGAGCAGTACTTC.

This chain uses TRBV29-1 with TRBJ1-2, with unresolved D. The CDR3 has 13 amino acids. The ends were cut back, 2 bases at V and 3 bases at J, with 10 bases in the middle. Per the germline V gene, CDR1 is SQVTM and CDR2 is ANQGSEA. The CDR3 DNA reads TGCAGCGTTGAAAACGGACCCTACTATGGCTACACCTTC. Translating it yields CSVENGPYYGYTF.

This clonotype was observed a few times. This rearrangement joins TRBV29-1 to TRBJ1-1, with unresolved D. Germline CDR1 SQVTM, CDR2 ANQGSEA. Trimming pared 6 bases from V and 6 bases from J, leaving 14 bases between. This CDR3 is built from 12 residues. For the CDR3, the DNA is TGCAGCGTACTGTCGGGAGTTGCTGAAGCTTTCTTT. Translation: CSVLSGVAEAFF.

Only a few counts were recorded for this clonotype. The chain recombines TRBV4-1 with TRBJ2-3, with TRBD1 matching 7 bases. With 1 base clipped from V and 4 bases from J, the junction kept 5 bases outside the gene matches. CDR1 is MGHRA and CDR2 is YSYEKL in the germline V gene. CDR3 length: 15 amino acids. The CDR3, as DNA: TGCGCCAGCAGCCAAGGACAGGGTGGGGCAGATACGCAGTATTTT. It yields the protein CASSQGQGGADTQYF.

This clonotype was counted at least ten times. The V call is TRBV9, the J call TRBJ2-3, with TRBD2 identical over 10 bases. CDR3 size: 18 residues. Germline assignment: CDR1 SGDLS and CDR2 YYNGEE. Unmatched junction bases numbered 8, after V lost 0 bases and J lost 1 base. The CDR3 loop reads CASSVETSGNPGTDTQYF. The CDR3 coding sequence is TGTGCCAGCAGCGTAGAAACTAGCGGGAATCCTGGCACAGATACGCAGTATTTT. Full variable domain (remainder filled in from reference TRBV9 and TRBJ2-3): DSGVTQTPKHLITATGQRVTLRCSPRSGDLSVYWYQQSLDQGLQFLIQYYNGEERAKGNILERFSAQQFPDLHSELNLSSLELGDSALYFCASSVETSGNPGTDTQYFGPGTRLTVL.

This clonotype was observed at least ten times. The chain is built from TRBV5-1 and TRBJ2-1; 8 nucleotides align to TRBD2. From germline, CDR1 is SGHRS and CDR2 YFSETQ. CDR3 length equals 14 residues. J was trimmed by 7 bases and V by 0 bases; bases with no gene match: 3. CDR3: CASSLAGTRNEQFF. The CDR3 DNA sequence: TGCGCCAGCAGCTTGGCGGGGACTAGGAATGAGCAGTTCTTC.

This clonotype was observed a handful of times. The V gene is TRBV6-6, the J gene TRBJ2-1; D gene unclear. V gave up 6 bases and J gave up 3 bases, with 15 bases separating them. CDR1 is MNHNY, CDR2 SVGAGI, per germline (reference sequence). The CDR3 loop spans 15 amino acids. The CDR3 region has the DNA TGTGCCAGCAGATCCCGGAGCCATATCTACAATGAGCAGTTCTTC. As protein: CASRSRSHIYNEQFF.